The 32 T cell receptor beta chains presented below share a single source sample, sequenced in a study of blood T cell repertoires in COVID-19 (dated by TCRdb to 2018 to 2021). Library construction relied on the immunoSEQ multiplex PCR assay. TCRdb re-hosts the immuneACCESS table, in-frame sequences only. Its copies lack some clones; in the studies checked, an unresolved V gene accounts for under half of them, and the cause for the rest is not known. The sample includes about 46,000 clones, with approximately 85% observed a single time. The ten biggest clones cover roughly 34% of the sample. Sequencing was performed on peripheral blood. These receptor sequences come from a woman over 75 with COVID-19, enrolled during active disease.

The rearrangement links TRBV11-3 to TRBJ1-1; D call uncertain. V was shortened by 5 bases and J by 4 bases, with 11 bases between the two germline ends. The germline V gene encodes CDR1 SGHNT and CDR2 YENEEA. The CDR3 length is 13 residues. The CDR3 here is CASSQIRTTEAFF. CDR3 nucleotide sequence: TGTGCCAGCAGCCAGATCCGTACCACTGAAGCTTTCTTT. The full variable domain, with the rest looked up from reference TRBV11-3 and TRBJ1-1, is EAGVVQSPRYKIIEKKQPVAFWCNPISGHNTLYWYLQNLGQGPELLIRYENEEAVDDSQLPKDRFSAERLKGVDSTLKIQPAELGDSAVYLCASSQIRTTEAFFGQGTRLTVV.

V gene TRBV10-3 combines with J gene TRBJ2-5; tentatively, D is TRBD1 (6 bases). The CDR3 has 12 amino acids. Trimming took 11 bases from V and 2 from J, leaving 12 bases between them. The germline CDR1 and CDR2 sequences are ENHRY and SYGVKD. CDR3 in amino acids: CAAQGTQETQYF. The CDR3, as DNA: TGTGCCGCACAGGGAACACAAGAGACCCAGTACTTC.

CDR3 protein: CASRGQVNEKLFF. CDR3 coding DNA: TGTGCCAGCAGGGGACAGGTTAATGAAAAACTGTTTTTT. J is TRBJ1-4 and V is TRBV12-3 or TRBV12-4; 8 bases align to TRBD1. The CDR3 sequence is 13 residues long. Losses at the gene ends were 6 bases for V and 4 bases for J; bases not matched to a gene: 1.

V and J are TRBV5-1 and TRBJ2-5, with unresolved D. The germline V and J ends were trimmed by 0 bases and 7 bases, with 4 bases remaining between them. The germline CDR1 and CDR2 sequences are SGHRS and YFSETQ. The CDR3 spans 11 residues. CDR3 loop: CASSLAGTQYF. The CDR3 DNA is TGCGCCAGCAGCTTGGCGGGGACCCAGTACTTC.

The chain couples TRBV19 to TRBJ1-1; 8 bases align to TRBD1. V was clipped by 4 bases and J by 4 bases; unmatched bases: 11. Germline lookup yields CDR1 LNHDA and CDR2 SQIVND (reference sequence). CDR3 length equals 16 residues. This CDR3 is CASSTPVLDRGTEAFF. The CDR3 DNA reads as TGTGCCAGTAGTACTCCAGTTCTCGACAGGGGCACTGAAGCTTTCTTT.

This sequence joins TRBV19 and TRBJ2-3, with TRBD1 matching 11 bases. In germline, CDR1 is LNHDA, CDR2 SQIVND (reference sequence). This CDR3 is 16 amino acids long. The ends lost 6 bases at V and 1 base at J; junction bases unmatched: 6. The CDR3 DNA reads TGTGCCAGTAGCCGTGGACAGGGGGCCCGCACAGATACGCAGTATTTT. Translated, it gives CASSRGQGARTDTQYF.

The rearrangement joins TRBV24-1 to TRBJ1-4; D might be TRBD1 (5 bases). Germline V gives CDR1 KGHDR, CDR2 SFDVKD. V lost 9 bases and J lost 6, with 10 bases in between. The CDR3 length is 12 residues. The DNA for the CDR3 is TGTGCCACCTGTGGGGGAGATGAAAAACTGTTTTTT. Its translation: CATCGGDEKLFF.

This chain uses TRBV4-1 with TRBJ2-7, with 11 nucleotides matching TRBD2. From germline, CDR1 is MGHRA and CDR2 YSYEKL. The V and J ends lost 4 bases and 2 bases, in that order; junction bases with no gene match: 7. The CDR3 is made up of 16 amino acids. The CDR3 DNA reads TGCGCCAGCAGCCGTAAGGTAGCGGGAGGGCCCTACGAGCAGTACTTC. Its translation is CASSRKVAGGPYEQYF.

Here the CDR3 DNA reads TGCGCCAGCAGCCAAGACACCCCCGGGGGCGGGAGAGCTGAGACCCAGTACTTC. It codes for CASSQDTPGGGRAETQYF. The chain links TRBV4-1 to TRBJ2-5; perhaps TRBD2 as D (7 bases). Trimming took 0 bases from V and 5 from J, leaving 22 bases between them. The CDR3 is made up of 18 amino acids. From germline, CDR1 is MGHRA and CDR2 YSYEKL.

The chain carries TRBV11-3 and TRBJ2-3, with TRBD2 as a possible D gene (5 bases). CDR1 and CDR2 from the germline V gene are SGHNT and YENEEA. The length of the CDR3 is 15 residues. Trimming cost V 2 bases and J 1 base, with 10 bases left between them. The CDR3 protein is CASSLRESGTDTQYF. CDR3 bases: TGTGCCAGCAGCTTAAGGGAGTCTGGCACAGATACGCAGTATTTT.

The chain links TRBV4-2 to TRBJ2-7; 8 positions agree with TRBD1. This CDR3 has 15 amino acids. Germline lookup yields CDR1 LGHNA and CDR2 YNFKEQ. Trimming took 0 bases from V and 4 from J; bases not matched to a gene: 5. In DNA form, the CDR3 reads TGTGCCAGCAGCCAAGAGGTCAGGGGGCCGTACGAGCAGTACTTC. Protein sequence: CASSQEVRGPYEQYF.

The rearrangement joins TRBV19 to TRBJ2-1; 7 positions match TRBD2. The germline gives CDR1 LNHDA, CDR2 SQIVND (reference sequence). The CDR3 is 14 residues long. V lost 6 bases and J lost 6; bases outside the gene matches: 8. The CDR3 protein is CASRLRDYSNEQFF. The DNA of the CDR3 is TGTGCCAGTAGGCTCCGGGACTATTCCAATGAGCAGTTCTTC.

On this clone: Other DNA sequences in the same sample also yield this CDR3. This sequence joins TRBV5-1 and TRBJ1-1, with D perhaps matching TRBD1 (5 bases). From germline, CDR1 is SGHRS and CDR2 YFSETQ. V lost 0 bases to trimming and J lost 1 base, with 7 bases between them. The CDR3 is made up of 14 amino acids. CDR3 sequence: CASSLVRGNTEAFF. CDR3 nucleotide sequence: TGCGCCAGCAGCTTGGTAAGGGGGAACACTGAAGCTTTCTTT.

The chain carries TRBV7-2 and TRBJ2-1; 14 nucleotides agree with TRBD2. V lost 6 bases to trimming and J lost 6 bases; unmatched junction nucleotides: 10. The CDR3 is made up of 17 amino acids. The germline CDR1 and CDR2 sequences are SGHTA and FQGNSA. The DNA of the CDR3 is TGTGCCAGCAGAATTAAGGGACTAGCGGGAGCGGGCAATGAGCAGTTCTTC. This gives the protein CASRIKGLAGAGNEQFF.

Only one count was recorded for this clone. This rearrangement joins TRBV6-5 to TRBJ2-5; 9 bases line up with TRBD1. This CDR3 has 13 amino acids. Germline V gene lookup returns CDR1 MNHEY and CDR2 SVGAGI. J lost 7 bases, V lost 5 bases, and 5 bases had no gene match. The CDR3 reads CASSKQGAVTQYF. In DNA form, the CDR3 reads TGTGCCAGCAGTAAACAGGGGGCGGTGACCCAGTACTTC.

This chain joins TRBV4-3 and TRBJ2-3; D not resolved. The V end was cut by 0 bases, the J end by 9 bases, with 10 bases between. Germline V gene sequence: CDR1 LGHNA, CDR2 YSLEER. The CDR3 extends over 13 amino acids. CDR3 in amino acids: CASSQELGATQYF. In nucleotides, the CDR3 is TGCGCCAGCAGCCAAGAACTCGGAGCCACGCAGTATTTT.

The chain joins TRBV5-8 to TRBJ2-5; 7 bases agree with TRBD1. The CDR3 is made up of 15 amino acids. The V and J ends lost 4 bases and 4 bases, in that order; junction bases with no gene match: 10. Looked up from germline, CDR1 is SGHTS and CDR2 is YDEGEE. The CDR3 nucleotides are TGTGCCAGCAGCCCGAACAGGGGAGTTAGAGAGACCCAGTACTTC. This sequence encodes CASSPNRGVRETQYF.

This chain joins TRBV18 and TRBJ1-2, with 8 nucleotides matching TRBD1. V trimming: 3 bases; J trimming: 8 bases; junction bases outside the gene matches: 14. The germline CDR1 and CDR2 sequences are KGHSH and LQKENI. The CDR3 length is 16 residues. The CDR3 region has the DNA TGTGCCAGCTCACCCACCACTGGACAGGGAAATAAGGGCTACACCTTC. Its translation: CASSPTTGQGNKGYTF.

The rearrangement links TRBV7-9 to TRBJ2-1; 14 bases fit TRBD2. V shed 5 bases, J shed 0 bases, and the junction held 9 bases outside the gene matches. The germline V gene has CDR1 SEHNR and CDR2 FQNEAQ (reference sequence). The CDR3 contains 19 residues. The CDR3 DNA is TGTGCCAGCAGCGGACGGACTAGCGGGAGGCCCCCCTCCTACAATGAGCAGTTCTTC. Translation gives CASSGRTSGRPPSYNEQFF.

This chain links TRBV5-1 with TRBJ2-5; D call uncertain. Trimming removed 1 base from V and 2 bases from J, with 9 bases in between. The CDR3 runs 14 residues. Germline CDR1 is SGHRS and CDR2 is YFSETQ. CDR3 sequence reads: CASSLTVQQETQYF. CDR3 in DNA: TGCGCCAGCAGCTTGACGGTACAGCAAGAGACCCAGTACTTC.

The chain recombines TRBV27 with TRBJ1-2, with 9 positions matching TRBD1. V trimming: 0 bases; J trimming: 5 bases; junction bases outside the gene matches: 4. Germline CDR1 MNHEY, CDR2 SMNVEV (reference sequence). CDR3 length equals 15 residues. The CDR3 loop is CASSLSRTGVYGYTF. The DNA for the CDR3 is TGTGCCAGCAGTTTATCGCGGACAGGGGTATATGGCTACACCTTC.

This rearrangement joins TRBV7-8 to TRBJ1-4; the D gene is possibly TRBD1 (6 bases). The CDR3 totals 15 residues. CDR1 SGHVS and CDR2 FQNEAQ come from the germline V gene. V was trimmed by 5 bases and J by 5 bases, leaving 15 bases between them. The CDR3 DNA reads as TGTGCCAGCAGCCGTGGACAGAGCAACAATGAAAAACTGTTTTTT. It translates to CASSRGQSNNEKLFF.

The chain recombines TRBV5-1 with TRBJ1-1, with D possibly TRBD1 on 6 matching bases. The CDR3 has 13 amino acids. V lost 5 bases to trimming and J lost 6 bases, with 14 bases between them. Germline CDR1 reads SGHRS; CDR2 reads YFSETQ. This CDR3 is CASRGAGRAEAFF. In DNA form, the CDR3 reads TGCGCCAGCAGGGGGGCAGGGAGGGCTGAAGCTTTCTTT. Drawing the rest from reference TRBV5-1 and TRBJ1-1, the complete variable domain is KAGVTQTPRYLIKTRGQQVTLSCSPISGHRSVSWYQQTPGQGLQFLFEYFSETQRNKGNFPGRFSGRQFSNSRSEMNVSTLELGDSALYLCASRGAGRAEAFFGQGTRLTVV.

J is TRBJ1-5 and V is TRBV5-4, with 7 bases identical to TRBD1. With 0 bases clipped from V and 7 bases from J, the junction kept 7 bases outside the gene matches. The CDR3 is made up of 15 amino acids. CDR1 is SGHNT and CDR2 is YYREEE in the germline V gene (reference sequence). CDR3 loop: CASSLGTGSTQPQHF. DNA of the CDR3: TGTGCCAGCAGCTTGGGGACAGGTTCTACACAGCCCCAGCATTTT.

J is TRBJ2-1 and V is TRBV9; perhaps TRBD1 as D (5 bases). V shed 2 bases and J shed 6 bases, with 9 bases lying between them. There are 13 residues in the CDR3. Germline V CDR1 and CDR2: SGDLS, YYNGEE. This CDR3 is CASSVRQGNEQFF. CDR3 nucleotide sequence: TGTGCCAGCAGCGTTAGGCAGGGCAATGAGCAGTTCTTC.

This chain links TRBV6-5 with TRBJ1-5, with 9 bases identical to TRBD1. CDR3 length: 15 residues. With V trimmed by 9 bases and J by 2 bases, 8 bases remained unmatched. The germline gives CDR1 MNHEY, CDR2 SVGAGI. The CDR3 spells CASKTGGFGNQPQHF. The CDR3 nucleotides read TGTGCCAGTAAGACAGGGGGGTTTGGCAATCAGCCCCAGCATTTT.

The genes are TRBV24-1 and TRBJ2-1; the D gene is possibly TRBD1 (5 bases). V was cut by 6 bases and J by 6 bases, with 11 bases left in between. The CDR3 is made up of 13 amino acids. Germline-derived CDR1 and CDR2 are KGHDR and SFDVKD. The CDR3 nucleotides read TGTGCCACCAGTCAGGGTTGGGGCAATGAGCAGTTCTTC. Translated, it gives CATSQGWGNEQFF.

The J gene is TRBJ2-3, the V gene TRBV2, with D possibly TRBD2 on 5 matching bases. The germline V gene encodes CDR1 SNHLY and CDR2 FYNNEI. V lost 7 bases and J lost 6, with 14 bases in between. The CDR3 contains 13 residues. CDR3: CASTPESGDTQYF. In DNA, the CDR3 is TGTGCCAGCACCCCGGAATCGGGGGATACGCAGTATTTT. Full variable domain (missing parts from reference TRBV2 and TRBJ2-3): EPEVTQTPSHQVTQMGQEVILRCVPISNHLYFYWYRQILGQKVEFLVSFYNNEISEKSEIFDDQFSVERPDGSNFTLKIRSTKLEDSAMYFCASTPESGDTQYFGPGTRLTVL.

The chain links TRBV10-3 to TRBJ1-1; the D gene is possibly TRBD1 (5 bases). In germline, CDR1 is ENHRY, CDR2 SYGVKD. The length of the CDR3 is 12 residues. V lost 0 bases, J lost 11 bases, and 10 bases lay in between. The CDR3 is CAISESRQWAFF. The CDR3 DNA follows: TGTGCCATCAGTGAGTCCCGACAGTGGGCTTTCTTT.

The chain is built from TRBV10-3 and TRBJ1-1; 8 nucleotides line up with TRBD1. The V gene's germline CDR1 is ENHRY and CDR2 SYGVKD. The CDR3 is 15 residues long. V lost 6 bases to trimming and J lost 2 bases; unmatched junction nucleotides: 8. CDR3 loop: CAIRDKGQENTEAFF. CDR3 nucleotide sequence: TGTGCCATCAGAGACAAGGGACAGGAAAACACTGAAGCTTTCTTT.

The chain recombines TRBV4-1 with TRBJ2-2; D is uncertain. Per the germline V gene, CDR1 is MGHRA and CDR2 is YSYEKL. The CDR3 has 13 residues. Deletions cut 6 bases from V and 0 bases from J, with 5 bases between. The CDR3 DNA sequence: TGCGCCAGCAGTTCGTCGAACACCGGGGAGCTGTTTTTT. It encodes CASSSSNTGELFF.

This clone was recorded a few times. Other DNA sequences in the sample encode the same CDR3. This rearrangement joins TRBV6-5 to TRBJ2-7; D may be TRBD2 (5 bases). Per the germline V gene, CDR1 is MNHEY and CDR2 is SVGAGI. The CDR3 runs 15 residues. Deletions cut 4 bases from V and 0 bases from J, with 13 bases between. The chain's CDR3 is CASSSRGAASYEQYF. CDR3 nucleotides: TGTGCCAGCAGTTCCCGGGGAGCGGCCTCCTACGAGCAGTACTTC.